The entry that follows covers one T cell receptor beta chain sequence. Which antigen it targets is not known. No qualities accompany the bases; no much larger clone lies one base away. At one collaborating source in Seattle, patients were enrolled during active infection and were followed longitudinally through the course of disease. The collaborating institutions used their own protocols to collect whole blood in K2EDTA tubes. Collaborator samples were shipped for TCRbeta analysis as frozen whole blood, isolated PBMCs, or DNA extracted from either sample type. TCRbeta CDR3 regions were amplified from genomic DNA using the immunoSEQ Assay, a bias-controlled multiplex PCR. For the original study's pipeline: The number of nucleated cells in each sample was estimated from the amplification of reference gene primers within the assay. Sequence reads were collapsed and filtered to measure the absolute abundance of every unique TCRbeta CDR3 rearrangement. For each sample, productive Simpson clonality was calculated as the square root of Simpson's diversity index over productive rearrangements. Here the immuneACCESS table is served through TCRdb, limited to in-frame sequences with V and J called. Missing clones are a known gap in these copies; in checked studies unresolved V genes cover under half, and the rest lacks a known reason. V, J and clone size were drawn from that table, and D and trimming were deduced from the DNA. Across this sample there are over 250,000 clones, with roughly 92% seen only once. The ten top clones hold about 2% of the sample.

The CDR3 spans 14 residues, from the cysteine through the phenylalanine. The retained sequence is limited to the CDR3, 42 bases, with the frame set at the first base. From V the trimming removes 7 bases and from J it removes 3 bases, while the gene matches leave 7 bases of the junction unaccounted for. CDR1 and CDR2 were assigned from the germline V gene as SNHLY and FYNNEI. This specimen comes from a study of blood T cell repertoires in COVID-19 (dated by TCRdb to about 2020). Describing the broader study: The collaborator samples originated in the United States, Italy and Spain and spanned the acute and convalescent phases of COVID-19. Samples came from the ongoing ImmuneRACE study (first 160 participants) plus 1,254 subjects from 6 global collaborators. Sample metadata almost always included a de-identified subject ID, COVID-19 status, age in years and sex. A freely available public database, intended as a resource for researchers studying the immune response to SARS-CoV-2, is where the repertoires were released. Where available, HLA class I and class II types were obtained from metadata supplied by the sample provider rather than from assay-based typing. Subjects who had been exposed to COVID-19, were actively infected with it, or had recovered from it provided the deeply sampled blood TCRbeta repertoires that made up the dataset. The prospective study material was composed of cDNA or gDNA derived from T cells, B-cell-depleted T cells, or PBMCs. The paper as a whole reports these results and caveats: How much clinical and demographic metadata was included differed by source and by participant, and the metadata was provided uncurated.

The clonotype was recovered from a woman in her 30s with COVID-19, enrolled during active disease. The sample was peripheral blood. The rearrangement joined TRBV2 to TRBJ2-7; 9 nucleotides in the junction match TRBD2. The CDR3 protein is CASKTSGGVYEQYF. In nucleotide form, the sequence is TGTGCCAGCAAGACTAGCGGTGGGGTCTACGAGCAGTACTTC. Beyond the CDR3, the reference TRBV2 and TRBJ2-7 genes provide the residues; the full variable domain reads: EPEVTQTPSHQVTQMGQEVILRCVPISNHLYFYWYRQILGQKVEFLVSFYNNEISEKSEIFDDQFSVERPDGSNFTLKIRSTKLEDSAMYFCASKTSGGVYEQYFGPGTRLTVT.